The 4 T cell receptor beta chains reported below all come from one sample, sequenced in a study of blood T cells in healthy people across ages. A second roughly 7 to 12 cycle PCR used barcoded and J-beta primers. Each CDR3 protein is one row after TCRdb ran MiXCR on the 5' RACE reads. The data hold roughly 680,000 distinct CDR3 sequences, with about 51% observed a single time. The source material was blood. These TCRs come from a woman aged 80 or over in good health.

In regard to this clonotype: A single base separates this from a much larger clone, so it may be a read error. The chain uses TRBV18 and TRBJ2-1; 8 bases fit TRBD1. J was trimmed by 10 bases and V by 3 bases; bases with no gene match: 8. CDR3 length: 14 amino acids. CDR1 is KGHSH and CDR2 is LQKENI in the germline V gene. The CDR3 DNA reads TGTGCCAGCTCACCCGCTACAGGGGGTTGGGAGCAGTTCTTC. It codes for CASSPATGGWEQFF.

The rearrangement links TRBV5-1 to TRBJ2-3; the D call may be TRBD1 or TRBD2 (5 bases each). V lost 4 bases, J lost 6 bases, and 21 bases lay in between. CDR3 length: 16 amino acids. Germline loops: CDR1 SGHRS, CDR2 YFSETQ. Here the CDR3 DNA reads TGCGCCAGCAGCCCCCATTCGGGACGAGGATGGGATACGCAGTATTTT. It codes for CASSPHSGRGWDTQYF.

The chain has TRBV6-5 and TRBJ1-6; a weak D match, TRBD1 (5 bases). Per the germline V gene, CDR1 is MNHEY and CDR2 is SVGAGI. The CDR3 consists of 14 residues. Trimming removed 3 bases at V and 7 bases at J, with 10 bases between. The DNA for the CDR3 is TGTGCCAGCAGTTATCAGGGTCAGAATTCACCCCTCCACTTT. Its translation is CASSYQGQNSPLHF.

This rearrangement joins TRBV7-2 to TRBJ2-7, with D unclear. The J call may be incorrect, as the DNA end agrees better with TRBJ2-5. CDR3 length: 14 residues. CDR1 SGHTA and CDR2 FQGNSA come from the germline V gene. The CDR3 loop is CASSLVWRTETQYF. In DNA form, the CDR3 reads TGTGCCAGCAGCTTAGTTTGGAGAACAGAGACCCAGTACTTC.